The 27 T cell receptor beta chains in this list originate from one sample, sequenced in a study of blood T cell repertoires in COVID-19. The table came from immunoSEQ multiplex PCR; TCRdb's copy has only in-frame clones and leaves some out. The sample contains about 200,000 clones, roughly 80% of which appear only once. The specimen was peripheral blood. Receptors were obtained from a human donor in a cohort sampled during active COVID-19.

This clone was observed a single time. The chain has TRBV28 and TRBJ1-5; TRBD1 matches 11 bases. Unmatched junction bases numbered 5, after V lost 5 bases and J lost 2 bases. CDR1 and CDR2 (germline): MDHEN, SYDVKM. This CDR3 is built from 16 residues. As DNA, the CDR3 is TGTGCCAGCAGTACCGGACAGGGGGCCCGCAATCAGCCCCAGCATTTT. Translated: CASSTGQGARNQPQHF.

This clone was recorded once. This chain links TRBV30 with TRBJ2-1, with 9 bases aligning to TRBD2. The CDR3 runs 15 residues. CDR1 GTSNPN and CDR2 SVGIG come from the germline V gene (reference sequence). The V segment lost 0 bases and the J segment 6 bases; nucleotides outside the gene matches: 6. The DNA for the CDR3 is TGTGCCTGGAGTGTCTTACTAGCGGGCAGCAATGAGCAGTTCTTC. Translation: CAWSVLLAGSNEQFF.

This chain connects TRBV7-9 to TRBJ2-1, with D perhaps TRBD2 (6 bases). CDR3 length: 15 amino acids. From germline, CDR1 is SEHNR and CDR2 FQNEAQ (reference sequence). Deletions cut 5 bases from V and 2 bases from J, with 13 bases between. CDR3 region: CASSRSGGPYNEQFF. For the CDR3, the DNA is TGTGCCAGCAGCCGATCTGGAGGGCCCTACAATGAGCAGTTCTTC.

This chain connects TRBV4-1 to TRBJ1-1; 8 nucleotides agree with TRBD1. Germline V gene data show CDR1 as MGHRA and CDR2 as YSYEKL. The CDR3 covers 17 residues. The V and J ends lost 6 bases and 6 bases, in that order; junction bases with no gene match: 18. The CDR3 spells CASSRGTGGFMRAEAFF. The CDR3 nucleotides are TGCGCCAGCAGTCGGGGAACAGGGGGTTTTATGCGGGCTGAAGCTTTCTTT.

This clone was recorded once. The chain carries TRBV30 and TRBJ1-4, with 10 bases that match TRBD1. The CDR3 contains 16 residues. The J segment lost 1 base and the V segment lost 2 bases, leaving 4 bases of the junction unmatched. CDR1 and CDR2 from the germline V gene are GTSNPN and SVGIG (reference sequence). The CDR3 coding sequence is TGTGCCTGGAGTAACGACAGGGGGCAAACTAATGAAAAACTGTTTTTT. This translates into CAWSNDRGQTNEKLFF.

The rearrangement uses TRBV10-3 and TRBJ2-1; 10 bases fit TRBD2. The CDR3 is made up of 16 amino acids. V gave up 10 bases and J gave up 2 bases; unmatched junction bases: 11. CDR1 is ENHRY and CDR2 is SYGVKD in the germline V gene. CDR3 DNA: TGTGCCAGCGGAATAGCGGGAGGAAGCGCCTACAATGAGCAGTTCTTC. It is translated as CASGIAGGSAYNEQFF.

This chain uses TRBV11-1 with TRBJ1-1, with 7 bases matching TRBD1. CDR1 is SGHAT, CDR2 FQDESV, per germline (reference sequence). CDR3 size: 14 residues. J lost 5 bases, V lost 4 bases, and 7 bases had no gene match. Here the CDR3 DNA reads TGTGCCAGCAGCTCAAAGGGGGCGAGGACTGAAGCTTTCTTT. This gives the protein CASSSKGARTEAFF.

This chain connects TRBV9 to TRBJ2-3, with 15 bases lining up with TRBD2. V lost 3 bases and J lost 0; bases outside the gene matches: 8. CDR1 SGDLS and CDR2 YYNGEE come from the germline V gene. The CDR3 extends over 19 amino acids. CDR3 protein: CASSGQGLAGGRSTDTQYF. In DNA form, the CDR3 reads TGTGCCAGCAGCGGGCAGGGACTAGCGGGAGGCCGAAGCACAGATACGCAGTATTTT.

The V call is TRBV7-3, the J call TRBJ2-7; 12 bases agree with TRBD1. Per the germline V gene, CDR1 is SGHTA and CDR2 is FQGTGA. The junction had 5 bases not matched to a gene; V was cut back by 2 bases and J by 6 bases. The CDR3 totals 15 residues. CDR3 loop: CASSLFGTGGGEQYF. For the CDR3, the DNA is TGTGCCAGCAGCTTATTTGGGACAGGGGGCGGCGAGCAGTACTTC.

V gene TRBV7-8 combines with J gene TRBJ2-7, with D perhaps matching TRBD2 (5 bases). Germline-derived CDR1 and CDR2 are SGHVS and FQNEAQ. The CDR3 is made up of 16 amino acids. The germline V and J ends were trimmed by 0 bases and 6 bases, with 18 bases remaining between them. CDR3 sequence reads: CASSLALWGVTREQYF. In nucleotides, the CDR3 is TGTGCCAGCAGCTTAGCGCTTTGGGGAGTTACACGCGAGCAGTACTTC.

The rearrangement uses TRBV5-4 and TRBJ2-7; 7 nucleotides line up with TRBD2. Germline V CDR1 and CDR2: SGHNT, YYREEE (reference sequence). The CDR3 totals 14 residues. V lost 4 bases, J lost 3 bases, and 7 bases stayed unmatched. CDR3 DNA sequence: TGTGCCAGCAGCCCAGGGACTACTTACTACGAGCAGTACTTC. This gives the protein CASSPGTTYYEQYF.

The rearrangement uses TRBV7-2 and TRBJ2-7; D is undetermined. Germline CDR1 SGHTA, CDR2 FQGNSA. The CDR3 sequence is 14 residues long. The V gene lost 1 base and the J gene lost 3 bases, with 10 bases spanning the gap. CDR3 DNA sequence: TGTGCCAGCAGCTTAGACTCCCGGTACTACGAGCAGTACTTC. Its translation: CASSLDSRYYEQYF.

This chain links TRBV19 with TRBJ1-1; D ambiguous. V lost 8 bases and J lost 1, with 5 bases in between. Per germline, CDR1 LNHDA and CDR2 SQIVND (reference sequence). This CDR3 comprises 11 residues. The CDR3 DNA is TGTGCCAGTCTTTCGAACACTGAAGCTTTCTTT. Its translation: CASLSNTEAFF.

The chain links TRBV28 to TRBJ2-5; 7 bases fit TRBD1. V shed 2 bases and J 0 bases; nucleotides not matched to a gene: 9. Germline CDR1 and CDR2: MDHEN and SYDVKM. This CDR3 spans 17 amino acids. CDR3 in amino acids: CASSLPFGTANQETQYF. CDR3 DNA: TGTGCCAGCAGTTTACCATTTGGGACAGCAAACCAAGAGACCCAGTACTTC.

This sequence joins TRBV30 and TRBJ1-2; possibly TRBD1 for D (6 bases). Germline CDR1 GTSNPN, CDR2 SVGIG (reference sequence). V lost 2 bases and J 3 bases, leaving 13 bases between the germline ends. The CDR3 length is 14 residues. The DNA of the CDR3 is TGTGCCTGGAGTAGGACAGCGGAATACTATGGCTACACCTTC. Its translation: CAWSRTAEYYGYTF.

The rearrangement uses TRBV18 and TRBJ2-7, with a tentative D call TRBD2 (6 bases). The CDR3 spans 14 residues. V was clipped by 4 bases and J by 0 bases, with 10 bases between them. Germline assignment: CDR1 KGHSH and CDR2 LQKENI. CDR3 sequence (DNA): TGTGCCAGCTCACTGGAGCGGGTCTCCTACGAGCAGTACTTC. Its translation: CASSLERVSYEQYF.

V and J are TRBV5-6 and TRBJ2-6; D remains ambiguous. Trimming took 0 bases from V and 0 from J, leaving 10 bases between them. This CDR3 is built from 17 residues. Germline CDR1 SGHDT, CDR2 YYEEEE. The CDR3 spells CASSLDTWSSGANVLTF. In DNA form, the CDR3 reads TGTGCCAGCAGCTTGGACACCTGGAGCTCTGGGGCCAACGTCCTGACTTTC.

The chain employs TRBV19 and TRBJ2-3; maybe TRBD1 (6 bases). CDR1 and CDR2 from the germline V gene are LNHDA and SQIVND (reference sequence). This CDR3 has 15 residues. The V end was cut by 4 bases, the J end by 2 bases, with 13 bases between. CDR3 region: CASSNRAVPTDTQYF. For the CDR3, the DNA is TGTGCCAGTAGTAACAGGGCGGTCCCCACAGATACGCAGTATTTT.

V gene TRBV19 combines with J gene TRBJ1-4; D not certain. The V end was cut by 0 bases, the J end by 9 bases, with 8 bases between. The CDR3 runs 13 residues. The germline V gene has CDR1 LNHDA and CDR2 SQIVND (reference sequence). The CDR3 DNA is TGTGCCAGTAGTATAGACGCCGAGAAAAAACTGTTTTTT. Its translation: CASSIDAEKKLFF.

V is TRBV9 and J is TRBJ2-5, with D tentatively TRBD2 (5 bases). The CDR3 totals 14 residues. V lost 0 bases, J lost 8 bases, and 14 bases lay in between. CDR1 and CDR2 (germline): SGDLS, YYNGEE. This CDR3 reads CASSVADGVGTQYF. In DNA, the CDR3 is TGTGCCAGCAGCGTAGCCGACGGGGTGGGAACCCAGTACTTC.

V and J are TRBV3-1 (or the pseudogene TRBV3-2) and TRBJ1-6; D perhaps matches TRBD1 (5 bases). This CDR3 is built from 16 residues. The V end lost 4 bases, the J end lost 6 bases, and 16 bases lay between the germline ends. Germline V gene lookup returns CDR1 LGHDT and CDR2 YNNKEL (reference sequence). DNA for the CDR3: TGTGCCAGCAGCCCCAGCGGGACGGTCAGTAATTCACCCCTCCACTTT. Its translation is CASSPSGTVSNSPLHF.

The CDR3 DNA is TGTGCCAGCTCAGCCCGGGTCCAGCGGCGAGAAAAACTGTTTTTT. Translating gives CASSARVQRREKLFF. This sequence joins TRBV18 and TRBJ1-4; D ambiguous. Germline CDR1 reads KGHSH; CDR2 reads LQKENI. The CDR3 loop spans 15 amino acids. The V gene lost 5 bases and the J gene lost 8 bases, with 18 bases spanning the gap.

V and J are TRBV7-2 and TRBJ2-7, with 15 bases that match TRBD2. Per the germline V gene, CDR1 is SGHTA and CDR2 is FQGNSA. The CDR3 runs to 17 residues. The trim removed 5 bases at V and 5 bases at J, leaving 10 bases unmatched. The CDR3 protein is CASSTQGLAGGRHEQYF. The CDR3 bases are TGTGCCAGCAGCACCCAGGGACTAGCGGGAGGAAGGCACGAGCAGTACTTC.

This clone has at least ten counts. The chain is built from TRBV28 and TRBJ2-7, with 7 positions matching TRBD1. CDR1 is MDHEN and CDR2 is SYDVKM in the germline V gene. There are 14 residues in the CDR3. Losses at the gene ends were 6 bases for V and 2 bases for J; bases not matched to a gene: 7. CDR3 sequence: CASRATGFTYEQYF. CDR3 bases: TGTGCCAGCAGGGCGACAGGGTTTACCTACGAGCAGTACTTC.

This chain uses TRBV5-1 with TRBJ2-5; D may be TRBD1 (5 bases). Germline CDR1 reads SGHRS; CDR2 reads YFSETQ. V lost 1 base and J 6 bases, leaving 10 bases between the germline ends. The CDR3 contains 13 residues. CDR3 nucleotides: TGCGCCAGCAGCTTGAGTCAGGGAAAGACCCAGTACTTC. This translates into CASSLSQGKTQYF.

With respect to this clone: Mismatch with germline at one junction end may stem from a read error. The chain has TRBV15 and TRBJ2-5; TRBD1 is a possible D gene (6 bases). Germline values: CDR1 LNHNV, CDR2 YYDKDF (reference sequence). The CDR3 has 15 residues. Here the CDR3 DNA reads TGTGCCACCAGCCGAGAACAGGGTTGGGGAGAGACCCAGTACTTC. It specifies CATSREQGWGETQYF.

V is TRBV5-1 and J is TRBJ2-1, with TRBD2 matching over 8 bases. CDR1 is SGHRS, CDR2 YFSETQ, per germline. Germline trimming cut 0 bases from V and 6 bases from J; bases unmatched to any gene: 5. The CDR3 is made up of 15 amino acids. The CDR3 sequence is CASSLGGRIPNEQFF. The CDR3 bases are TGCGCCAGCAGCTTGGGCGGGAGGATACCCAATGAGCAGTTCTTC.